This entry describes one TCR beta chain. This clone has ten or more counts. There is no known antigen for this receptor. Base qualities are not recorded, but no much larger clone differs from it by a single base. These data originate in a study of T cell responses to AZD1222 COVID-19 vaccine (dated by TCRdb to the early 2020s). Regarding the research as a whole: A total of under 250 trial participants underwent TCR sequencing, of whom under 220 had received two doses of AZD1222 and roughly 26 had received two doses of the MenACWY control vaccine. Enrollment into the trials was organized by age into subgroups of 18-55, 56-69 and 70-plus years, and those subgroups contained about 160, 30 and 59 TCR-sequenced participants, respectively.

The full study reports these points: In the small 56-69-year group, the increase in depth fell short of significance, most likely because of low power. Conclusions about previously exposed vaccinees were limited because only a handful of AZD1222 recipients were SARS-CoV-2 seropositive at baseline. Because no day 14 peak-response samples were available, repertoires were characterized only after the peak T cell response. Reportedly, almost half of the unique spike-specific TCRs recognized epitopes lying outside the regions that are mutated in the B.1.351 and B.1.1.7 variants. A significant rise in spike-specific TCR breadth and depth was observed after two AZD1222 doses relative to day 0 and relative to MenACWY recipients. CD4 TCRs associated with the vaccine covered the entire spike protein, and the dominant responses were in regions 160-218 and 743-854. Most participants were white British and females outnumbered males, and the authors suggested that clonal diversity may have been underestimated.

The sample's time point label, decoded: baseline before first vaccination. Reading the label with the study, this specimen's treatment or condition is: meningococcal conjugate vaccine given as trial control. Samples from vaccinated people were obtained from the UK trials COV001 and COV002, which included a single-blind randomized controlled phase 2/3 trial of AZD1222 (ChAdOx1 nCoV-19) in healthy adults. Trial participant PBMC samples were collected at day 0 and day 28 after the second dose for TCRbeta chain sequencing. The CDR3 regions of human TCRbeta chains were subjected to immunosequencing. On the authors' methods: Repertoire TCRs were matched against a reference library of SARS-CoV-2-specific TCRs generated with the MIRA antigen-specificity platform. Breadth was defined as the fraction of unique TCRs that were SARS-CoV-2-associated. Depth was defined as the fraction of total T cells that were SARS-CoV-2-associated. Using the MIRA data, each spike-specific TCR was assigned both to the spike region to which the TCR was reactive and to a CD4 or CD8 class. Log10-transformed breadth and depth values were compared by one-way ANOVA with Sidak's multiple comparisons tests. The clones in this table, taken by TCRdb from immuneACCESS, are in-frame only. Not every clone is retained; where verified, under half of the shortfall comes from an unresolved V gene, and the cause of the rest is unknown. V, J and clone size were drawn from that table, and D and trimming were deduced from the DNA. The sample table shows some 150,000 clones, and 75% to 85% are seen once. The ten most abundant clones make up around 4.3% of the sample.

The clonotype was recovered from an adult in good health. The sample consisted of peripheral blood, taken on day 0 of MenACWY control vaccination.

The DNA sequence is given as TGCGCCAGCAGCTTGGACAGGGGGGGCACTGAAGCTTTCTTT. Its coded protein is CASSLDRGGTEAFF. The chain is made from TRBV5-1 and TRBJ1-1, and TRBD1 aligns with 8 junction nucleotides. From cysteine to phenylalanine, the CDR3 is 14 amino acids long. The kept DNA is CDR3 alone, 42 bases in frame from the first base. CDR1 and CDR2 are drawn from the germline V gene: SGHRS, YFSETQ. For this chain, trimming is 0 bases at the V end and 4 bases at the J end, and the number of junction bases without a gene match is 2.